The clone carrying this T cell receptor (beta chain) was counted only a few times. What it binds is unknown. This entry comes from a study of identical twins. Points from the study as a whole: Cord blood beta clonotypes present at high abundance carried fewer insertions; no such pattern appeared in memory repertoires.

In TCRdb, the 5' RACE reads were re-called with MiXCR into one record per CDR3 protein. In the table there are hundreds of thousands of distinct CDR3 sequences, roughly an eighth of which are singletons. The data also belong to a second study, concerning yellow fever vaccine responses in identical twins.

The sequence derives from a woman aged 18-29 years in good health. Sequences were obtained from CD8+ T cells sorted from blood.

CDR3 sequence reads: CASRMGGNEQFF. The CDR3 DNA sequence: TGTGCCAGCAGGATGGGCGGGAATGAGCAGTTCTTC. The J gene is TRBJ2-1, the V gene TRBV12-3 or TRBV12-4; possible D gene TRBD2, 5 bases. The CDR3 contains 12 residues. V lost 6 bases to trimming and J lost 7 bases, with 10 bases between them.